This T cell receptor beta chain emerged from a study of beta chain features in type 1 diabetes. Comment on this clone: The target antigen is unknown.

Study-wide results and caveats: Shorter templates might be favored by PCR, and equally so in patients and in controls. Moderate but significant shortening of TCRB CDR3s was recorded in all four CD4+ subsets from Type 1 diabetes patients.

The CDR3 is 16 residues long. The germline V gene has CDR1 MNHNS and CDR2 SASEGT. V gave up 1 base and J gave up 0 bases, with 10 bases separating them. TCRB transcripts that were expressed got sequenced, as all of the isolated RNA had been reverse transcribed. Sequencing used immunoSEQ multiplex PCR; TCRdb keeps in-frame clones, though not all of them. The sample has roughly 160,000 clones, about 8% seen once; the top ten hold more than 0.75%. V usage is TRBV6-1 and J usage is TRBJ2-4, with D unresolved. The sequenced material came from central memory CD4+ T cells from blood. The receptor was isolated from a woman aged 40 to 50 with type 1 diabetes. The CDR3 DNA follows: TGTGCCAGCAGTGAAGTTTCGTCCCCAGCCAAAAACATTCAGTACTTC. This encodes CASSEVSSPAKNIQYF.